This T cell receptor (beta chain) emerged from a study of blood T cell repertoires in COVID-19. Study at large: Samples came from the United States, Italy and Spain, spanning acute and convalescent COVID-19.

The study recruited people aged about 18 to 89 years across under 25 US areas. Recovered Cohort 3 donors showed two negative PCRs, clearance, or symptom resolution. This CDR3 is 14 amino acids long. CDR1 is SGHNT and CDR2 is YENEEA in the germline V gene. After removal of 5 bases from V and 1 base from J, the junction contained 4 bases not matched to a gene. Libraries were prepared by immunoSEQ multiplex PCR; TCRdb keeps only in-frame clonotypes and omits some of them. This table has roughly 300,000 clones, around 90% appearing once. The rearrangement uses TRBV11-3 and TRBJ2-7; 8 bases are a match to TRBD1. Source material: PBMCs or T cells enriched from blood (not recorded which). This receptor was obtained from a woman aged 25 to 45 who had recovered from COVID-19. The CDR3 DNA sequence: TGTGCCAGCAGCCCCGGACAGGGATCCTACGAGCAGTACTTC. Encoded protein: CASSPGQGSYEQYF. The full variable domain, rest sourced from reference TRBV11-3 and TRBJ2-7, is EAGVVQSPRYKIIEKKQPVAFWCNPISGHNTLYWYLQNLGQGPELLIRYENEEAVDDSQLPKDRFSAERLKGVDSTLKIQPAELGDSAVYLCASSPGQGSYEQYFGPGTRLTVT.